Detailed here is one T cell receptor beta chain. The target antigen is unknown. The protocol was immunoSEQ multiplex PCR, while the TCRdb copy is restricted to in-frame clones and leaves out a portion. The repertoire includes 95,000 to 150,000 clones, 75% to 90% of them detected once, and around 4.4% sits in the top ten. The length of the CDR3 is 12 residues. The germline CDR1 and CDR2 sequences are SGHAT and FQNNGV. V was shortened by 5 bases and J by 6 bases, with 10 bases between the two germline ends. This record belongs to a study of T cell responses to AZD1222 COVID-19 vaccine. Study conclusions and caveats: Females made up more of the donors, who were largely white British, and clonal diversity may have come out too low. Breadth and depth of Spike-specific TCRs rose after two AZD1222 doses. Spike-wide vaccine-associated CD4 TCRs dominated at 160-218 and 743-854. Seropositivity was recorded at baseline in only 6 or 7 AZD1222 recipients.

The chain links TRBV11-2 to TRBJ1-1, with D unclear. This receptor was obtained from an adult who received the AZD1222 COVID-19 vaccine. The specimen was peripheral blood, collected 28 days after the second AZD1222 dose. CDR3 nucleotides: TGTGCCAGCAGCGCCCTATCCCCTGAAGCTTTCTTT. Its translation: CASSALSPEAFF.